The rows below give T cell receptor beta chains drawn from one sample of a study of shared clonotypes between healthy human individuals. The data were produced by immunoSEQ multiplex PCR, yet TCRdb's version contains in-frame clones alone and is incomplete. The table shows some 2,100,000 clones, with around 95% occurring only once. The specimen sequenced was naive CD4+ T cells sorted from blood. These receptor sequences come from a man in his late teens or twenties in good health. Each CDR3 is given with its conserved first and last residue. Fields, in order: D gene, clone size, J gene, V gene, CDR3 protein, CDR3 DNA. D genes are given only for firm matches. The size of a clone is reported for some rows only, either as once, few or many, or as a class for expanded clones.

D: TRBD2; size: -; J: TRBJ2-2; V: TRBV5-4; CDR3: CASSSVTGGPSTGELFF; DNA: TGTGCCAGCAGCTCTGTAACGGGGGGGCCGAGCACCGGGGAGCTGTTTTTT
D: -; size: -; J: TRBJ2-7; V: TRBV5-4; CDR3: CASSFMGSSYEQYF; DNA: TGTGCCAGCAGCTTTATGGGAAGCTCCTACGAGCAGTACTTC
D: -; size: -; J: TRBJ1-2; V: TRBV5-1; CDR3: CASSLASGYGYTF; DNA: TGCGCCAGCAGCTTGGCTTCAGGCTATGGCTACACCTTC
D: -; size: once; J: TRBJ2-1; V: TRBV10-3; CDR3: CATLKGGPLNEQFF; DNA: TGTGCCACCCTAAAAGGGGGGCCCCTCAATGAGCAGTTCTTC
D: -; size: once; J: TRBJ2-3; V: TRBV6-6; CDR3: CASSPRGSSTDTQYF; DNA: TGTGCCAGCAGTCCCCGGGGTTCTAGCACAGATACGCAGTATTTT
D: -; size: -; J: TRBJ1-1; V: TRBV9; CDR3: CASSVGGAAMNTEAFF; DNA: TGTGCCAGCAGCGTAGGCGGAGCAGCTATGAACACTGAAGCTTTCTTT
D: TRBD2; size: -; J: TRBJ2-1; V: TRBV10-1; CDR3: CARGTFAGGPYNEQFF; DNA: TGCGCCAGAGGGACCTTTGCGGGAGGCCCCTACAATGAGCAGTTCTTC
D: -; size: once; J: TRBJ1-4; V: TRBV5-1; CDR3: CASSWGDGITLIEKLFF; DNA: TGCGCCAGCAGCTGGGGCGACGGGATAACTCTCATTGAAAAACTGTTTTTT
D: TRBD1; size: once; J: TRBJ1-1; V: TRBV2; CDR3: CATKAGGRLFEAFF; DNA: TGCGCTACAAAGGCAGGGGGCAGGCTCTTTGAAGCTTTCTTT
D: -; size: few; J: TRBJ1-6; V: TRBV2; CDR3: CASSEVVVASPLHF; DNA: TGTGCCAGCAGTGAGGTCGTAGTTGCTTCACCCCTCCACTTT
D: TRBD1; size: -; J: TRBJ1-1; V: TRBV5-1; CDR3: CASSVAQGGYTEAFF; DNA: TGCGCCAGCAGCGTCGCCCAGGGGGGGTACACTGAAGCTTTCTTT
D: -; size: -; J: TRBJ1-6; V: TRBV18; CDR3: CASSPEGPSNSPLHF; DNA: TGTGCCAGCTCACCTGAGGGCCCCTCCAATTCACCCCTCCACTTT
D: -; size: -; J: TRBJ2-5; V: TRBV10-3; CDR3: CAAGAARDQETQYF; DNA: TGTGCCGCCGGGGCAGCGCGGGACCAAGAGACCCAGTACTTC
D: -; size: -; J: TRBJ1-4; V: TRBV28; CDR3: CASSPLTGTATNEKLFF; DNA: TGTGCCAGCAGCCCATTGACGGGGACTGCAACTAATGAAAAACTGTTTTTT
D: TRBD1; size: -; J: TRBJ2-2; V: TRBV18; CDR3: CASSPALMSGGTTGELFF; DNA: TGTGCCAGCTCACCTGCCCTGATGTCAGGGGGTACCACCGGGGAGCTGTTTTTT
D: TRBD1; size: -; J: TRBJ2-7; V: TRBV30; CDR3: CAWSGMGQGGSYEQYF; DNA: TGTGCCTGGAGCGGAATGGGACAGGGGGGATCCTACGAGCAGTACTTC
D: -; size: -; J: TRBJ2-6; V: TRBV6-5; CDR3: CASSYGPSGANVLTF; DNA: TGTGCCAGCAGTTACGGCCCCTCTGGGGCCAACGTCCTGACTTTC
D: -; size: -; J: TRBJ1-5; V: TRBV5-8; CDR3: CASSLEAGAQPQHF; DNA: TGTGCCAGCAGCTTAGAAGCCGGAGCCCAGCCCCAGCATTTT
D: -; size: once; J: TRBJ2-3; V: TRBV5-1; CDR3: CASSLASPSADTQYF; DNA: TGCGCCAGCAGCTTGGCTTCGCCCTCGGCAGATACGCAGTATTTT
D: TRBD2; size: -; J: TRBJ2-3; V: TRBV19; CDR3: CASSISSGRSDTQYF; DNA: TGTGCCAGTAGTATTTCTAGCGGTCGGTCAGATACGCAGTATTTT
D: -; size: -; J: TRBJ1-1; V: TRBV5-1; CDR3: CASSFGAGMNTEAFF; DNA: TGCGCCAGCAGCTTTGGGGCGGGGATGAACACTGAAGCTTTCTTT
D: -; size: few; J: TRBJ1-6; V: TRBV5-1; CDR3: CASSEGQYNSPLHF; DNA: TGCGCCAGCAGCGAGGGGCAGTATAATTCACCCCTCCACTTT
D: -; size: -; J: TRBJ2-5; V: TRBV5-1; CDR3: CASSFSGVQETQYF; DNA: TGCGCCAGCAGCTTCTCCGGGGTGCAAGAGACCCAGTACTTC
D: TRBD1; size: -; J: TRBJ2-3; V: TRBV6-5; CDR3: CASGDRGTDTQYF; DNA: TGTGCCAGCGGTGACAGGGGCACAGATACGCAGTATTTT
D: TRBD1; size: -; J: TRBJ2-7; V: TRBV29-1; CDR3: CSVEGTGSSYEQYF; DNA: TGCAGCGTTGAGGGGACAGGGAGCTCCTACGAGCAGTACTTC
D: TRBD2; size: -; J: TRBJ2-5; V: TRBV6-5; CDR3: CASSRLAGKETQYF; DNA: TGTGCCAGCAGCCGACTAGCGGGGAAAGAGACCCAGTACTTC
D: -; size: -; J: TRBJ2-2; V: TRBV11-3; CDR3: CASSLDDRGELFF; DNA: TGTGCCAGCAGCTTAGACGATCGAGGGGAGCTGTTTTTT